The sequence of this T cell receptor (beta chain) was determined in a study of long-term antiretroviral therapy in people with HIV. The CDR3 has 14 residues. At the survey level, the v3.0 immunoSEQ assay was run. Clones were read by immunoSEQ multiplex PCR, and TCRdb kept only the in-frame ones, dropping some. The table shows over 35,000 clones, with about 80% occurring only once. The source of this sequence is a man aged 30 to 39 with HIV. This rearrangement joins TRBV21-1 to TRBJ2-7. TRBV21-1 corresponds to a pseudogene. Sequences were derived from unsorted PBMCs, sampled 3.4 years after starting antiretroviral therapy. CDR3 in amino acids: CASSKADYQTWQYF. The CDR3 DNA sequence: TGTGCCAGCAGCAAAGCTGATTACCAGACGTGGCAGTACTTC.